This T cell receptor beta chain emerged from a study of shared clonotypes between healthy human individuals. Broader study findings: Only blood was sampled, and tissue TCR repertoires likely differ from blood ones.

Participating donors were healthy, HIV-negative adults free of recent acute infections or vaccinations. This CDR3 region has 15 residues. V was trimmed by 5 bases and J by 4 bases, leaving 16 bases between them. CDR1 and CDR2 (germline): SGHTA, FQGTGA. Running of the assay took place at deep level. TCRdb's copy holds only in-frame clones and misses some; the assay was immunoSEQ multiplex PCR. The sample has roughly 500,000 clones, roughly four fifths seen once. Comment on this clone: Its antigen is unidentified.

This rearrangement joins TRBV7-3 to TRBJ2-3, with D hard to call. The sequence was obtained from a woman aged 40 to 50 in good health. Some clones in this sample may be carry-over from other donors' samples. The specimen sequenced was PBMCs. The CDR3 bases are TGTGCCAGCAGCCCGACAATAGCTGGCGCAGATACGCAGTATTTT. This sequence encodes CASSPTIAGADTQYF.